The 30 T cell receptor beta chains reported below all come from one sample, sequenced in a study of T-cell reconstitution after alpha-beta-depleted transplantation in children. TCRbeta library preparation incorporated unique molecular identifiers. Using its own MiXCR run on the PCR reads, TCRdb lists one record per CDR3 protein. Seen here are a few hundred thousand distinct CDR3 sequences, around 21% observed once, and the top ten hold less than 4.5%. This specimen consisted of PBMCs from the stem cell graft donor, obtained from the stem cell graft. All receptors come from a human donor who donated a stem cell graft to a child with acute myeloid leukemia.

This CDR3 is CATSDSPGGDQRETQYF. CDR3 nucleotide sequence: TGTGCCACCAGTGATTCCCCAGGAGGGGACCAGAGGGAGACCCAGTACTTC. The chain couples TRBV24-1 to TRBJ2-5; D may be TRBD2 (6 bases). Trimming pared 2 bases from V and 5 bases from J, leaving 20 bases between. The CDR3 extends over 17 amino acids. Germline-derived CDR1 and CDR2 are KGHDR and SFDVKD.

This chain joins TRBV20-1 and TRBJ2-1; 9 positions match TRBD1. The CDR3 consists of 13 residues. Germline loops: CDR1 DFQATT, CDR2 SNEGSKA (reference sequence). J lost 5 bases, V lost 6 bases, and 5 bases had no gene match. The CDR3: CSASGTGHNEQFF. CDR3 sequence (DNA): TGCAGTGCGAGCGGGACAGGGCACAATGAGCAGTTCTTC.

This clonotype was counted a few times. This chain uses TRBV5-5 with TRBJ2-4; the D call may be TRBD1 or TRBD2 (6 bases each). The CDR3 has 16 amino acids. The germline CDR1 and CDR2 sequences are SGHKS and YYEKEE (reference sequence). Trimming removed 4 bases at V and 8 bases at J, with 22 bases between. CDR3 DNA: TGTGCCAGCAGCCCTAGTGGGGGGCGTTCGTCGGACATTCAGTACTTC. This gives the protein CASSPSGGRSSDIQYF.

This clonotype has just a few counts. V usage is TRBV4-1 and J usage is TRBJ1-1, with D possibly matching TRBD1 (6 bases). Deletions cut 5 bases from V and 5 bases from J, with 15 bases between. The CDR3 runs 14 residues. In germline, CDR1 is MGHRA, CDR2 YSYEKL. CDR3: CASSSETGRTEAFF. CDR3 nucleotide sequence: TGCGCCAGCAGCTCCGAAACAGGGAGGACTGAAGCTTTCTTT.

The V call is TRBV5-1, the J call TRBJ2-5; possible D gene TRBD1, 6 bases. The CDR3 length is 14 residues. V gave up 4 bases and J gave up 2 bases, with 12 bases separating them. Germline V gene data show CDR1 as SGHRS and CDR2 as YFSETQ. As DNA, the CDR3 is TGCGCCAGCAGCCCGAGGACAGTTCAAGAGACCCAGTACTTC. Protein sequence: CASSPRTVQETQYF. The complete variable domain, with remaining parts taken from reference TRBV5-1 and TRBJ2-5, reads KAGVTQTPRYLIKTRGQQVTLSCSPISGHRSVSWYQQTPGQGLQFLFEYFSETQRNKGNFPGRFSGRQFSNSRSEMNVSTLELGDSALYLCASSPRTVQETQYFGPGTRLLVL.

This clonotype has just a few counts. The chain employs TRBV2 and TRBJ2-1; 12 bases align to TRBD2. The germline CDR1 and CDR2 sequences are SNHLY and FYNNEI. This CDR3 spans 15 amino acids. Trimming took 7 bases from V and 1 from J; bases not matched to a gene: 2. CDR3 sequence: CASTLAGGSYNEQFF. The CDR3 DNA is TGTGCCAGCACGCTAGCGGGAGGGTCCTACAATGAGCAGTTCTTC.

V gene TRBV20-1 combines with J gene TRBJ2-5, with D possibly TRBD1 on 6 matching bases. The germline V and J ends were trimmed by 3 bases and 6 bases, with 20 bases remaining between them. Germline V gene lookup returns CDR1 DFQATT and CDR2 SNEGSKA (reference sequence). The CDR3 extends over 15 amino acids. For the CDR3, the DNA is TGCAGTGCTAGCCCGGACAGCGTTAAGGGGAAGACCCAGTACTTC. Translating it yields CSASPDSVKGKTQYF.

This clonotype has just a few counts. The CDR3 DNA sequence: TGTGCCAGCAGCCCGATCGGGACAGGGGGCCTTTGGGAGCAGTACTTC. This codes for CASSPIGTGGLWEQYF. The chain is built from TRBV14 and TRBJ2-7; 12 bases are a match to TRBD1. J lost 7 bases, V lost 4 bases, and 11 bases had no gene match. The CDR3 contains 16 residues. Germline lookup yields CDR1 SGHDN and CDR2 FVKESK.

This clonotype was counted many times. The chain carries TRBV25-1 and TRBJ2-1, with 11 nucleotides matching TRBD1. Germline V gene data show CDR1 as MGHDK and CDR2 as SYGVNS. The junction had 1 base not matched to a gene; V was cut back by 8 bases and J by 7 bases. The CDR3 contains 12 residues. Here the CDR3 reads CASGDRGNEQFF. CDR3 nucleotides: TGTGCCAGCGGGGACAGGGGGAATGAGCAGTTCTTC.

The sample holds many counts of this clonotype. V usage is TRBV29-1 and J usage is TRBJ2-1; 9 bases are shared with TRBD1. This CDR3 comprises 11 residues. Trimming removed 6 bases from V and 15 bases from J; junction bases left unmatched: 9. CDR1 and CDR2 (germline): SQVTM, ANQGSEA. The CDR3 DNA is TGCAGCGTCGACCGGACAGGGGTCGTGTTCTTC. It codes for CSVDRTGVVFF.

On this clonotype: Given a much more abundant clone one base away, this may be a read error. J is TRBJ2-1 and V is TRBV15, with D tentatively TRBD2 (6 bases). There are 17 residues in the CDR3. Germline-derived CDR1 and CDR2 are LNHNV and YYDKDF (reference sequence). Trimming removed 4 bases from V and 0 bases from J, with 16 bases in between. CDR3 sequence reads: CATSTGLGESSYNEQFF. The DNA for the CDR3 is TGTGCCACCAGCACGGGACTGGGGGAAAGCTCCTACAATGAGCAGTTCTTC.

This clonotype has just a few counts. V is TRBV9 and J is TRBJ1-5; D is ambiguous. Per the germline V gene, CDR1 is SGDLS and CDR2 is YYNGEE. CDR3 length: 14 amino acids. Between the trimmed V and J ends, which lost 3 bases and 4 bases, there was a span of 11 bases. CDR3 loop: CASSGGSTNQPQHF. DNA for the CDR3: TGTGCCAGCAGCGGAGGGAGCACAAATCAGCCCCAGCATTTT.

This clonotype was detected only a few times. V is TRBV20-1 and J is TRBJ2-1; 8 bases align to TRBD1. Germline values: CDR1 DFQATT, CDR2 SNEGSKA (reference sequence). This CDR3 is 11 amino acids long. Unmatched junction bases numbered 3, after V lost 6 bases and J lost 8 bases. CDR3 residues: CSARTGYEQFF. DNA for the CDR3: TGCAGTGCACGGACAGGGTATGAGCAGTTCTTC.

The table lists this clonotype with a count of one. V is TRBV6-2 or TRBV6-3 and J is TRBJ2-7; D gene uncertain. Germline V lookup: CDR1 MNHEY, CDR2 SVGEGT. V was pared by 7 bases and J by 4 bases, with 14 bases between. The length of the CDR3 is 13 residues. The CDR3 here is CASNPGRPYEQYF. CDR3 sequence (DNA): TGTGCCAGCAACCCCGGCAGGCCATACGAGCAGTACTTC.

On this clonotype itself: This may stem from a read error, because a much larger clone lies one nucleotide away. V and J are TRBV28 and TRBJ1-5; D is possibly TRBD1 (5 bases). This CDR3 comprises 16 residues. The germline V gene has CDR1 MDHEN and CDR2 SYDVKM. CDR3 sequence reads: CGSRGLTGYSNQPQHF. DNA of the CDR3: TGTGGCAGCAGAGGACTTACAGGATATAGCAATCAGCCCCAGCATTTT.

This clonotype has more than one count but fewer than ten. The V call is TRBV9, the J call TRBJ1-5; D possibly corresponds to TRBD1 (6 bases). The germline gives CDR1 SGDLS, CDR2 YYNGEE. Trimming shortened V by 7 bases and J by 4 bases, and 9 bases separated the two germline ends. The CDR3 totals 12 residues. CDR3 sequence (DNA): TGTGCCAGCGGGAGGGGGAATCAGCCCCAGCATTTT. It yields the protein CASGRGNQPQHF. The complete variable domain, with remaining parts taken from reference TRBV9 and TRBJ1-5, reads DSGVTQTPKHLITATGQRVTLRCSPRSGDLSVYWYQQSLDQGLQFLIQYYNGEERAKGNILERFSAQQFPDLHSELNLSSLELGDSALYFCASGRGNQPQHFGDGTRLSIL.

The table lists this clonotype with a few counts. The gene calls are TRBV19 and TRBJ1-1, with D perhaps matching TRBD1 (5 bases). Germline CDR1 and CDR2: LNHDA and SQIVND (reference sequence). CDR3 length equals 15 residues. V dropped 5 bases and J dropped 4 bases, with 17 bases sitting between them. CDR3 nucleotide sequence: TGTGCCAGTAGTCCAGGACATTCGGGTTTCACTGAAGCTTTCTTT. Encoded protein: CASSPGHSGFTEAFF.

The genes are TRBV7-9 and TRBJ2-7; D is perhaps TRBD1 (6 bases). CDR1 is SEHNR and CDR2 is FQNEAQ in the germline V gene (reference sequence). The V gene lost 7 bases and the J gene lost 2 bases, with 12 bases spanning the gap. CDR3 size: 13 residues. The CDR3 loop is CASNPQGPYEQYF. The CDR3 DNA reads TGTGCCAGCAACCCACAGGGCCCCTACGAGCAGTACTTC.

The chain employs TRBV20-1 and TRBJ2-7; D may be TRBD2 (6 bases). The CDR3 consists of 15 residues. The V and J ends lost 0 bases and 2 bases respectively, with 14 bases between them. Germline lookup yields CDR1 DFQATT and CDR2 SNEGSKA (reference sequence). CDR3 region: CSARDGDSGPYEQYF. CDR3 DNA: TGCAGTGCTAGAGATGGGGACTCAGGCCCCTACGAGCAGTACTTC.

In DNA, the CDR3 is TGTGCCAGCAGTTCCACAGGCGTCGGCAATCAGCCCCAGCATTTT. It encodes CASSSTGVGNQPQHF. The V and J genes are TRBV7-6 and TRBJ1-5, with D perhaps TRBD1 (5 bases). This CDR3 is 15 amino acids long. Germline V gene lookup returns CDR1 SGHVS and CDR2 FNYEAQ. V lost 6 bases, J lost 2 bases, and 14 bases lay in between.

In this sample, this clonotype turned up many times. This chain links TRBV29-1 with TRBJ2-1; TRBD2 is a possible D gene (6 bases). Germline lookup yields CDR1 SQVTM and CDR2 ANQGSEA. This CDR3 spans 13 amino acids. V lost 4 bases and J lost 0, with 7 bases in between. CDR3 nucleotides: TGCAGCGTTGCCGGGAGCTCCTACAATGAGCAGTTCTTC. It encodes CSVAGSSYNEQFF.

This sequence joins TRBV12-3 or TRBV12-4 and TRBJ1-5; D is ambiguous. V lost 1 base, J lost 6 bases, and 10 bases lay in between. This CDR3 is built from 14 residues. The CDR3 sequence is CASSLVGSPQPQHF. DNA of the CDR3: TGTGCCAGCAGTTTAGTAGGCTCCCCTCAGCCCCAGCATTTT.

V gene TRBV7-2 combines with J gene TRBJ1-4; a possible D gene is TRBD1 (5 bases). V lost 5 bases, J lost 0 bases, and 19 bases lay in between. The CDR3 contains 18 residues. Germline V gene lookup returns CDR1 SGHTA and CDR2 FQGNSA. CDR3 sequence: CASSPGTEKTTTNEKLFF. For the CDR3, the DNA is TGTGCCAGCAGCCCCGGGACGGAGAAGACCACAACTAATGAAAAACTGTTTTTT.

This clonotype was counted a few times. V usage is TRBV15 and J usage is TRBJ2-3, with 11 nucleotides matching TRBD2. There are 17 residues in the CDR3. Trimming cost V 3 bases and J 4 bases; bases outside gene matches: 9. Germline lookup yields CDR1 LNHNV and CDR2 YYDKDF (reference sequence). The CDR3 reads CATSRPEGLAEADTQYF. Here the CDR3 DNA reads TGTGCCACCAGCAGGCCGGAGGGACTAGCGGAGGCAGATACGCAGTATTTT.

This clonotype was counted a few times. The V call is TRBV20-1, the J call TRBJ2-5; the match to TRBD2 covers 14 bases. The CDR3 is 18 residues long. Germline V gene lookup returns CDR1 DFQATT and CDR2 SNEGSKA (reference sequence). V was pared by 5 bases and J by 7 bases, with 18 bases of the junction left unmatched. CDR3 sequence: CSAPPAGLAGVGVGTQYF. The DNA of the CDR3 is TGCAGTGCTCCACCCGCGGGACTAGCGGGAGTGGGGGTAGGGACCCAGTACTTC.

This clonotype has only a few counts. This chain joins TRBV27 and TRBJ2-7; 9 nucleotides line up with TRBD2. V gave up 6 bases and J gave up 3 bases; unmatched junction bases: 9. The CDR3 runs to 15 residues. Germline loops: CDR1 MNHEY, CDR2 SMNVEV (reference sequence). CDR3 in amino acids: CASSLGREGVYEQYF. The DNA for the CDR3 is TGTGCCAGCAGCCTGGGGCGGGAGGGAGTCTACGAGCAGTACTTC.

This chain uses TRBV2 with TRBJ2-3, with D maybe TRBD2 (5 bases). V lost 2 bases to trimming and J lost 2 bases, with 17 bases between them. CDR1 SNHLY and CDR2 FYNNEI come from the germline V gene. The CDR3 is 17 amino acids. In nucleotides, the CDR3 is TGTGCCAGCAGTGAATTGCAGCCTGGGGAGCACACAGATACGCAGTATTTT. Its translation: CASSELQPGEHTDTQYF.

This clonotype was seen a few times. V is TRBV20-1 and J is TRBJ1-1; possibly TRBD1 for D (5 bases). There are 18 residues in the CDR3. In germline, CDR1 is DFQATT, CDR2 SNEGSKA (reference sequence). The V and J ends lost 0 bases and 1 base respectively, with 21 bases between them. In DNA form, the CDR3 reads TGCAGTGCTAGAGATTTTGGACAAATGTCCAAGACGAACACTGAAGCTTTCTTT. It codes for CSARDFGQMSKTNTEAFF.

The chain combines TRBV5-1 with TRBJ2-7; 11 bases map to TRBD2. Trimming at V came to 2 bases and at J to 6 bases, leaving 7 bases not matched to a gene. The germline V gene has CDR1 SGHRS and CDR2 YFSETQ. The CDR3 has 15 residues. The CDR3 sequence: CASSFSGRADTEQYF. DNA for the CDR3: TGCGCCAGCAGCTTTAGCGGGAGGGCCGATACCGAGCAGTACTTC.

This clonotype was picked up a small number of times. V and J are TRBV5-1 and TRBJ2-1; D remains unclear. CDR3 length equals 13 residues. Germline assignment: CDR1 SGHRS and CDR2 YFSETQ. V shed 0 bases and J shed 6 bases, with 7 bases lying between them. The CDR3 reads CASSLDPANEQFF. The CDR3 nucleotides are TGCGCCAGCAGCTTGGATCCAGCCAATGAGCAGTTCTTC.